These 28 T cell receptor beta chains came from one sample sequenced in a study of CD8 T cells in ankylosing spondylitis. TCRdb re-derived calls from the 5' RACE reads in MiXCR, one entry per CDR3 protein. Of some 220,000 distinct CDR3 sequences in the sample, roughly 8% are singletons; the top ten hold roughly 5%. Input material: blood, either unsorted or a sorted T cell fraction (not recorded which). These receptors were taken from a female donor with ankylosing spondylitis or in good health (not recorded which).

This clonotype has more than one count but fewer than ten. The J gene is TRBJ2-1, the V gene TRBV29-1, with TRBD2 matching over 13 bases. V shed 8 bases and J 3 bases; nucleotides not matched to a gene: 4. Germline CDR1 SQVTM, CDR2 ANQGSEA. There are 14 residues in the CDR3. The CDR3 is CSIRTSGSYNEQFF. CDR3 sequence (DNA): TGCAGCATCAGGACTAGCGGGAGCTACAATGAGCAGTTCTTC.

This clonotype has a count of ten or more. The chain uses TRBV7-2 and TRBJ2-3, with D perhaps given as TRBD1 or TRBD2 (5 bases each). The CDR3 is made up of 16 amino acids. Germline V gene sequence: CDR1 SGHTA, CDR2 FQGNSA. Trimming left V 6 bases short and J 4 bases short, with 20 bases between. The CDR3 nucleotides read TGTGCCAGCAGAACCAAAAAGAACAGAGGGGCAGATACGCAGTATTTT. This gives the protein CASRTKKNRGADTQYF.

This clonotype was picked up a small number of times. The CDR3 protein is CASSPRLAAVQETQYF. CDR3 DNA sequence: TGTGCCAGCAGTCCCCGGCTAGCGGCTGTTCAAGAGACCCAGTACTTC. The rearrangement links TRBV11-2 to TRBJ2-5; 7 bases line up with TRBD2. From germline, CDR1 is SGHAT and CDR2 FQNNGV. After removal of 6 bases from V and 2 bases from J, the junction contained 12 bases not matched to a gene. The CDR3 spans 16 residues.

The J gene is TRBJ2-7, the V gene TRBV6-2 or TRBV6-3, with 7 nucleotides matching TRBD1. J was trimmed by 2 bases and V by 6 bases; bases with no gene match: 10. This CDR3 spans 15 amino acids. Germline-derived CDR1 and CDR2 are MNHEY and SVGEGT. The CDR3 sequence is CASSRGTAFTYEQYF. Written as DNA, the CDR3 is TGTGCCAGCAGCCGAGGGACAGCATTTACCTACGAGCAGTACTTC.

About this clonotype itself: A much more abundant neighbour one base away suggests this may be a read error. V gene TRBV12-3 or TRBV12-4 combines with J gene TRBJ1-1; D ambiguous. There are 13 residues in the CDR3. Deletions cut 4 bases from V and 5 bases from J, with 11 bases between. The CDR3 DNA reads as TGTGCCAGCAGTTCAACAGAGGTTACTGAAGCTTTCTTT. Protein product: CASSSTEVTEAFF.

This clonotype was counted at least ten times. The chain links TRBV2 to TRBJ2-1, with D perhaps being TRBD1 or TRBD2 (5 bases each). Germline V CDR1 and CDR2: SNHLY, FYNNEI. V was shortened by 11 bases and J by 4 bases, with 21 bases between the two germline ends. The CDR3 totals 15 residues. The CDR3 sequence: CARNLRDAGYNEQFF. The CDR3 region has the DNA TGTGCCCGAAACCTCCGGGACGCAGGGTACAATGAGCAGTTCTTC. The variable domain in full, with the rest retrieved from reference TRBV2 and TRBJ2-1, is EPEVTQTPSHQVTQMGQEVILRCVPISNHLYFYWYRQILGQKVEFLVSFYNNEISEKSEIFDDQFSVERPDGSNFTLKIRSTKLEDSAMYFCARNLRDAGYNEQFFGPGTRLTVL.

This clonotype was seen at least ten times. The CDR3: CASRRLGGTGELFF. The CDR3 DNA is TGTGCCAGCAGGAGACTAGGCGGCACCGGGGAGCTGTTTTTT. V gene TRBV2 combines with J gene TRBJ2-2; possibly TRBD2 for D (6 bases). Trimming removed 6 bases at V and 4 bases at J, with 12 bases between. CDR1 SNHLY and CDR2 FYNNEI come from the germline V gene. The CDR3 sequence is 14 residues long. The full variable domain, its missing parts supplied by reference TRBV2 and TRBJ2-2, is EPEVTQTPSHQVTQMGQEVILRCVPISNHLYFYWYRQILGQKVEFLVSFYNNEISEKSEIFDDQFSVERPDGSNFTLKIRSTKLEDSAMYFCASRRLGGTGELFFGEGSRLTVL.

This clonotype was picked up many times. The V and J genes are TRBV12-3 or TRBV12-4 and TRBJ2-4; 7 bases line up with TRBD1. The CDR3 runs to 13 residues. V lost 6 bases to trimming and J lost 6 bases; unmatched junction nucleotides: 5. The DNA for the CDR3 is TGTGCCAGCAGCGAGGACAGGTTAAACATTCAGTACTTC. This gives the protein CASSEDRLNIQYF.

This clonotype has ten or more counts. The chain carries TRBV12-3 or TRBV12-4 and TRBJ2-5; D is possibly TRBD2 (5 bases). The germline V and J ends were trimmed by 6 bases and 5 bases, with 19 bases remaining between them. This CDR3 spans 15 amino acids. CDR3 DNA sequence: TGTGCCAGCAGCTGGCGAATACTAGGTGGGGAGACCCAGTACTTC. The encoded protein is CASSWRILGGETQYF.

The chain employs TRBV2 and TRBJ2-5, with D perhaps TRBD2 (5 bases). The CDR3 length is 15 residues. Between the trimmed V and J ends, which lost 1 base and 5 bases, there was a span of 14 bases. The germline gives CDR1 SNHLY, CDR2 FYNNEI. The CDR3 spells CASSEGALGGETQYF. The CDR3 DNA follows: TGTGCCAGCAGTGAAGGGGCCCTGGGCGGGGAGACCCAGTACTTC.

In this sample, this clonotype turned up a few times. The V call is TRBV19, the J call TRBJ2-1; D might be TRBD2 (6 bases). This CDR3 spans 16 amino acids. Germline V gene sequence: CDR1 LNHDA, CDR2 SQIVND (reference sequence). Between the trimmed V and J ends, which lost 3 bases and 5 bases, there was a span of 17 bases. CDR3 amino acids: CASSIGWGERNNEQFF. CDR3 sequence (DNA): TGTGCCAGTAGTATTGGTTGGGGGGAACGGAACAATGAGCAGTTCTTC. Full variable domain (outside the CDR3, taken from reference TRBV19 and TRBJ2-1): DGGITQSPKYLFRKEGQNVTLSCEQNLNHDAMYWYRQDPGQGLRLIYYSQIVNDFQKGDIAEGYSVSREKKESFPLTVTSAQKNPTAFYLCASSIGWGERNNEQFFGPGTRLTVL.

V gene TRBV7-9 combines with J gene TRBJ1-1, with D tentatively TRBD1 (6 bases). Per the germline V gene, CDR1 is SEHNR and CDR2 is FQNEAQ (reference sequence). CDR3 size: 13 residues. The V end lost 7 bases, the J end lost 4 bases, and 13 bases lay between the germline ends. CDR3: CASITGLGTEAFF. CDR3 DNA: TGTGCCAGCATCACAGGGCTTGGCACTGAAGCTTTCTTT.

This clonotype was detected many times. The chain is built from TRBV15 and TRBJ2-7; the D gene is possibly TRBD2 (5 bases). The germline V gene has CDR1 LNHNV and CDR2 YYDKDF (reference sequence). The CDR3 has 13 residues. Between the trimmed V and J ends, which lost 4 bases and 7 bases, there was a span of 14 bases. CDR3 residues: CATSISTTGEQYF. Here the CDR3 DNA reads TGTGCCACCAGCATCTCGACCACGGGGGAGCAGTACTTC.

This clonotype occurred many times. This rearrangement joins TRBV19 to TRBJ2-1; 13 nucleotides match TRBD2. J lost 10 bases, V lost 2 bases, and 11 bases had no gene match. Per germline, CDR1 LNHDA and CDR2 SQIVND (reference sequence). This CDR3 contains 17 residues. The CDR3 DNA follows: TGTGCCAGTAGTATAACTAGCGGGAGGGACACATTCCCCGAGCAGTTCTTC. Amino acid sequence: CASSITSGRDTFPEQFF.

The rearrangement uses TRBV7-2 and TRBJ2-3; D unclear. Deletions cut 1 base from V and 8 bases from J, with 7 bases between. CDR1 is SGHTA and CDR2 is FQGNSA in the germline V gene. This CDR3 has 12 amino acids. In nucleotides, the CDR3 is TGTGCCAGCAGCTTAGGAAGGCGTACGCAGTATTTT. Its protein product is CASSLGRRTQYF.

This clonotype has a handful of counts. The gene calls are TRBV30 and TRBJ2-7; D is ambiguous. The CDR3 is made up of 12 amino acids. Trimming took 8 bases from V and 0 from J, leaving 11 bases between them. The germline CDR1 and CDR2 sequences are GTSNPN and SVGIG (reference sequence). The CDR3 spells CAGHGVSYEQYF. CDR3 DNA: TGTGCCGGCCATGGTGTCTCCTACGAGCAGTACTTC. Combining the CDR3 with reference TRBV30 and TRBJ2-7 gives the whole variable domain SQTIHQWPATLVQPVGSPLSLECTVEGTSNPNLYWYRQAAGRGLQLLFYSVGIGQISSEVPQNLSASRPQDRQFILSSKKLLLSDSGFYLCAGHGVSYEQYFGPGTRLTVT.

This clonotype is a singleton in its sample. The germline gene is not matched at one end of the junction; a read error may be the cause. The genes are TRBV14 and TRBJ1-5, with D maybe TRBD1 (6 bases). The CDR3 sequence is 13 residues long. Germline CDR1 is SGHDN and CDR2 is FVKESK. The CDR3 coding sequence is TGTGCCGGCAGCCTGGGACAATATCAGCCCCAGCATTTT. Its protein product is CAGSLGQYQPQHF. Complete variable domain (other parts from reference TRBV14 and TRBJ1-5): EAGVTQFPSHSVIEKGQTVTLRCDPISGHDNLYWYRRVMGKEIKFLLHFVKESKQDESGMPNNRFLAERTGGTYSTLKVQPAELEDSGVYFCAGSLGQYQPQHFGDGTRLSIL.

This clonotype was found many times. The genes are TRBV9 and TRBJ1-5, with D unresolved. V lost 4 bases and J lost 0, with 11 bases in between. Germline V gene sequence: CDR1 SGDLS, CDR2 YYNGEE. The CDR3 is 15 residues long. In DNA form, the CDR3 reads TGTGCCAGCAGCCCTAGCGGGTTTAGCAATCAGCCCCAGCATTTT. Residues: CASSPSGFSNQPQHF.

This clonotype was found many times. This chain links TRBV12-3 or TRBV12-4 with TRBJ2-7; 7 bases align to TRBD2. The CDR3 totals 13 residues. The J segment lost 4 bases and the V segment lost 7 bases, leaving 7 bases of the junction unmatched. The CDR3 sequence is CASTPGGDYEQYF. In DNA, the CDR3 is TGTGCCAGCACCCCGGGGGGTGATTACGAGCAGTACTTC.

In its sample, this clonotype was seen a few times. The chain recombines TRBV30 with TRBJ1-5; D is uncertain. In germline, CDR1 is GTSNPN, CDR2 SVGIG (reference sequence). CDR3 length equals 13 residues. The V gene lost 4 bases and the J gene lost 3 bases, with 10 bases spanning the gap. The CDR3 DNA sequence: TGTGCCTGGAAAGGAATGGACAATCAGCCCCAGCATTTT. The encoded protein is CAWKGMDNQPQHF.

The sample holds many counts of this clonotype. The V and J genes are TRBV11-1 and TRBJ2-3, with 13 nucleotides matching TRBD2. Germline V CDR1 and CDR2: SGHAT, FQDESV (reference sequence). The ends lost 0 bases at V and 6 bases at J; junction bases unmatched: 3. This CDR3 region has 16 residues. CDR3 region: CASSLASGLAGDTQYF. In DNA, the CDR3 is TGTGCCAGCAGCTTAGCGTCGGGACTAGCGGGGGATACGCAGTATTTT.

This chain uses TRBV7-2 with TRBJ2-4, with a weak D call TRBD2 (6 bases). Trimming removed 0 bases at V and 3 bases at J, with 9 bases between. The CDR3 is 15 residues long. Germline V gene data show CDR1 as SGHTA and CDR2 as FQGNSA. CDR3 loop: CASSLAGRGKNIQYF. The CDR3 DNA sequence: TGTGCCAGCAGCTTAGCGGGGCGGGGCAAAAACATTCAGTACTTC. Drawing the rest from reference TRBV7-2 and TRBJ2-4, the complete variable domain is GAGVSQSPSNKVTEKGKDVELRCDPISGHTALYWYRQSLGQGLEFLIYFQGNSAPDKSGLPSDRFSAERTGGSVSTLTIQRTQQEDSAVYLCASSLAGRGKNIQYFGAGTRLSVL.

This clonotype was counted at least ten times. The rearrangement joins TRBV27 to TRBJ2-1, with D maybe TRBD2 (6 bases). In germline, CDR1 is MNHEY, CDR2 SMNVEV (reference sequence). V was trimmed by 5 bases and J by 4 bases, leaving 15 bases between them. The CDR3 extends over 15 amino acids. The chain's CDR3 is CASSRRGAQYNEQFF. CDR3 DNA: TGTGCCAGCAGTCGGAGGGGAGCCCAATACAATGAGCAGTTCTTC.

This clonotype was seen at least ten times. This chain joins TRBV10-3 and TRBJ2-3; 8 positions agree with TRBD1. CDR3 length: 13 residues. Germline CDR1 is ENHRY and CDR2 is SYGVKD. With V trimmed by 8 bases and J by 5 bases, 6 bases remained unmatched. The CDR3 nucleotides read TGTGCCATCTCCAGGGGGCAGAAAGATACGCAGTATTTT. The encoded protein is CAISRGQKDTQYF.

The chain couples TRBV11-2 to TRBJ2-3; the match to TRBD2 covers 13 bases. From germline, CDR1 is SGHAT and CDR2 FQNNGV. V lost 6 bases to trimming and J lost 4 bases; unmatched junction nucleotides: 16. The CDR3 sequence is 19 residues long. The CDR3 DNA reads TGTGCCAGCAGTCCGGGACCGCGGACTAGCGGGAGTTGGGCAGATACGCAGTATTTT. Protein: CASSPGPRTSGSWADTQYF.

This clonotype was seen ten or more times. CDR3: CSVAKLGPSGRQGNEQFF. CDR3 coding DNA: TGCAGCGTTGCGAAATTAGGGCCTAGCGGGAGGCAAGGAAATGAGCAGTTCTTC. The chain employs TRBV29-1 and TRBJ2-1; 11 bases fit TRBD2. The CDR3 is made up of 18 amino acids. The V gene end was trimmed by 4 bases and the J gene end by 7 bases; junction bases not matched to a gene: 18. Germline assignment: CDR1 SQVTM and CDR2 ANQGSEA.

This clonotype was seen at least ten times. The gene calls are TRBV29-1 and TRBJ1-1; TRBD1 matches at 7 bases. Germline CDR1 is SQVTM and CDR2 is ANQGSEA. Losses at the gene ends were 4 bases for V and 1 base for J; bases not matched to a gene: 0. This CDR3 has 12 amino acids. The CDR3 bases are TGCAGCGTTGGACAGGGGAACACTGAAGCTTTCTTT. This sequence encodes CSVGQGNTEAFF.

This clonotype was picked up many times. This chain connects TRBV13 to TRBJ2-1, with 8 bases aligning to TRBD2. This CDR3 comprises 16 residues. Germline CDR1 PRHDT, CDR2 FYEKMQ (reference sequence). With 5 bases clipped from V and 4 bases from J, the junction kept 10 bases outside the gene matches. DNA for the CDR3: TGTGCCAGCAGCCCTTCGGGACTAGTGACTTACAATGAGCAGTTCTTC. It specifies CASSPSGLVTYNEQFF.